The 6 T cell receptor beta chains given below trace back to one sample, sequenced in a study of cytomegalovirus exposure and HLA in healthy donors. The PCR employed 60 Vbeta primers together with 13 Jbeta primers. Using immunoSEQ multiplex PCR, the repertoire was profiled, and TCRdb retains in-frame clones only, with some absent. The table lists 100,000 to 150,000 clones, more than 9% of them singletons, with 4.5% to 5% in the top ten. Sample: PBMCs. Receptor source: a young woman in good health and CMV-seropositive.

V and J are TRBV2 and TRBJ1-2; D uncertain. Germline V lookup: CDR1 SNHLY, CDR2 FYNNEI. Trimming stripped 3 bases from V and 7 bases from J, with 15 bases between. The CDR3 runs to 14 residues. CDR3 coding DNA: TGTGCCAGCAGTGATGAGGGTAGTCTCTCTGGCTACACCTTC. This gives the protein CASSDEGSLSGYTF.

This clone has a handful of counts. V usage is TRBV11-3 and J usage is TRBJ2-3, with D hard to call. V gave up 5 bases and J gave up 2 bases, with 8 bases separating them. There are 13 residues in the CDR3. Per the germline V gene, CDR1 is SGHNT and CDR2 is YENEEA. CDR3 sequence reads: CASSHTLTDTQYF. The CDR3 DNA follows: TGTGCCAGCAGCCACACCCTCACAGATACGCAGTATTTT. The complete variable domain, with remaining parts taken from reference TRBV11-3 and TRBJ2-3, reads EAGVVQSPRYKIIEKKQPVAFWCNPISGHNTLYWYLQNLGQGPELLIRYENEEAVDDSQLPKDRFSAERLKGVDSTLKIQPAELGDSAVYLCASSHTLTDTQYFGPGTRLTVL.

The V and J genes are TRBV6-1 and TRBJ1-2; weak D call: TRBD1 (5 bases). The CDR3 is made up of 15 amino acids. CDR1 is MNHNS, CDR2 SASEGT, per germline. Trimming stripped 6 bases from V and 4 bases from J, with 18 bases between. CDR3 amino acids: CASRDPRGGGYGYTF. In DNA form, the CDR3 reads TGTGCCAGCAGAGACCCGCGGGGGGGAGGCTATGGCTACACCTTC.

This clone turned up a few times. V and J are TRBV6-6 and TRBJ1-1, with 12 bases matching TRBD1. Trimming at V came to 8 bases and at J to 6 bases, leaving 10 bases not matched to a gene. The germline gives CDR1 MNHNY, CDR2 SVGAGI (reference sequence). This CDR3 comprises 15 residues. This CDR3 is CASSSRDRGLAEAFF. The CDR3 coding sequence is TGTGCCAGCTCTAGCCGGGACAGGGGGCTCGCTGAAGCTTTCTTT.

The chain couples TRBV6-6 to TRBJ1-5; possible D gene TRBD1, 6 bases. V was pared by 4 bases and J by 6 bases, with 16 bases between. The CDR3 sequence is 15 residues long. Germline V gene lookup returns CDR1 MNHNY and CDR2 SVGAGI (reference sequence). CDR3 sequence reads: CASSSHRDWSQPQHF. The CDR3 coding sequence is TGTGCCAGCAGTTCACACAGGGATTGGAGTCAGCCCCAGCATTTT.

V usage is TRBV7-9 and J usage is TRBJ1-2; the D gene is possibly TRBD1 (5 bases). The CDR3 length is 16 residues. The germline V and J ends were trimmed by 1 base and 3 bases, with 15 bases remaining between them. CDR1 SEHNR and CDR2 FQNEAQ come from the germline V gene (reference sequence). The CDR3, as DNA: TGTGCCAGCAGCTTAGAGGTTCACAGGAGCTACTATGGCTACACCTTC. This codes for CASSLEVHRSYYGYTF.